This TCR beta chain was sequenced for a study of regulatory T cells in long-lasting Graves disease. CDR3 size: 14 residues. The germline V gene encodes CDR1 LGHDT and CDR2 YNNKEL (reference sequence). Stated time point: persistent/refractory GD, antithyroid drugs over 5 years with positive TRAb. RNA extracted from PBMCs served as the sequencing template. Arm-PCR with iRepertoire HTBI primers amplified the CDR3 regions for these TCR beta libraries. TCRdb passed the multiplex PCR reads through MiXCR, listing each CDR3 protein once. The data contain about 310,000 distinct CDR3 sequences, approximately 20% of them singletons. This clonotype showed up many times. The junction does not match germline at one end; this may be a read error.

The source was peripheral blood mononuclear cells (PBMCs), collected when the disease was refractory, from a patient treated with antithyroid drugs. The receptor comes from a female donor with Graves disease. This chain connects TRBV3-1 to TRBJ2-5; TRBD2 agrees at 10 bases. CDR3 loop: CASSSGTSEEAQYF. For the CDR3, the DNA is TGTGCCAGCAGCTCCGGGACTAGCGAAGAGGCCCAGTACTTC.